This TCR beta chain was sequenced in a study of response to subunit inactivated influenza vaccine. With 0 bases removed from V and 16 bases from J, the gap between germline ends came to 13 bases. Germline-derived CDR1 and CDR2 are SNHLY and FYNNEI. The CDR3 length is 12 residues. TCRdb itself ran the RT-PCR reads through MiXCR, one entry per CDR3 protein. The table includes under 200,000 distinct CDR3 sequences, approximately 11% detected once. Sequencing used CD8+ T cells sorted from PBMCs, obtained about 24 months after vaccination. The V and J genes are TRBV2 and TRBJ1-3, with D maybe TRBD1 (5 bases). The clonotype originates from a man aged 50 to 69 who received an inactivated influenza vaccine. In DNA, the CDR3 is TGTGCCAGCAGTGAAGCTGGGACCTCCGGGTATTTT. Its protein is CASSEAGTSGYF.